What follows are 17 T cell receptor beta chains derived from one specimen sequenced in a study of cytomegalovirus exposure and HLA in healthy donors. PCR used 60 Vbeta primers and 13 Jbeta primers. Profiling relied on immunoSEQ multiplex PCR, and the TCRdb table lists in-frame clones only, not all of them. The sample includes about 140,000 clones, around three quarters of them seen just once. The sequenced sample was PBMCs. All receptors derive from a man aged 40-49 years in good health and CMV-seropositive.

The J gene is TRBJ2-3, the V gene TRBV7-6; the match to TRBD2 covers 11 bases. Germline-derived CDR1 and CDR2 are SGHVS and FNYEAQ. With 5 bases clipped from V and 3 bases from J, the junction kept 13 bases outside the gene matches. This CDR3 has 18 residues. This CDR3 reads CASSRLTGLAGLTDTQYF. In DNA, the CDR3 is TGTGCCAGCAGCCGATTAACTGGACTAGCGGGTTTAACAGATACGCAGTATTTT.

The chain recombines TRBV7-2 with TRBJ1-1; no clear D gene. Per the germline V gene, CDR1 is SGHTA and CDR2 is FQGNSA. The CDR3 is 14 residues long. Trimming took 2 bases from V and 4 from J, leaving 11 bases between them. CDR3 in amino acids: CASSLTPGVTEAFF. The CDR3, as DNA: TGTGCCAGCAGCTTAACTCCGGGTGTCACTGAAGCTTTCTTT.

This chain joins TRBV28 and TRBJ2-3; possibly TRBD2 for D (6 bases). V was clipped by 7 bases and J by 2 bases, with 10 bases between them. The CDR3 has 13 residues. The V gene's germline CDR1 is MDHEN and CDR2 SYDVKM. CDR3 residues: CASTLDYTDTQYF. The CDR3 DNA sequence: TGTGCCAGCACCTTGGACTACACAGATACGCAGTATTTT.

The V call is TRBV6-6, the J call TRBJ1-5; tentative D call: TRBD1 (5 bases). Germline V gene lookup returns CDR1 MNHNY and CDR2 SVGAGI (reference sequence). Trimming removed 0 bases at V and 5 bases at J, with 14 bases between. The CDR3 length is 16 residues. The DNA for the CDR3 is TGTGCCAGCAGTTACTCGACCCAGGGCGGGGATCAGCCCCAGCATTTT. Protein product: CASSYSTQGGDQPQHF.

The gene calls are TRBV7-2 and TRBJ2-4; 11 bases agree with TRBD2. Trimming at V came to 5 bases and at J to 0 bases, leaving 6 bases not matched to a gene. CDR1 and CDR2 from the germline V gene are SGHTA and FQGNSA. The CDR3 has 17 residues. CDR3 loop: CASSAPGTSGAKNIQYF. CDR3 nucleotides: TGTGCCAGCAGCGCACCCGGGACTAGCGGAGCCAAAAACATTCAGTACTTC.

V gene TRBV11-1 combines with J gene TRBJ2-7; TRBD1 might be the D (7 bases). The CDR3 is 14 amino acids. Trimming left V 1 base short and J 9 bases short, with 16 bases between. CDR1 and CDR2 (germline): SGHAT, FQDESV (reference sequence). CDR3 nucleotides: TGTGCCAGCAGCTTAGGGAACACAGGGGACTCGCAGTACTTC. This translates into CASSLGNTGDSQYF. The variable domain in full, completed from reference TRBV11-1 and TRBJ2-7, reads EAEVAQSPRYKITEKSQAVAFWCDPISGHATLYWYRQILGQGPELLVQFQDESVVDDSQLPKDRFSAERLKGVDSTLKIQPAELGDSAMYLCASSLGNTGDSQYFGPGTRLTVT.

CDR3: CASSAGRGIAGSLYEQYF. DNA for the CDR3: TGTGCCAGCAGCGCCGGGAGGGGAATAGCGGGAAGCCTCTACGAGCAGTACTTC. The rearrangement uses TRBV5-5 and TRBJ2-7; 8 bases are shared with TRBD2. CDR1 is SGHKS, CDR2 YYEKEE, per germline (reference sequence). With V trimmed by 4 bases and J by 3 bases, 18 bases remained unmatched. The CDR3 covers 18 residues.

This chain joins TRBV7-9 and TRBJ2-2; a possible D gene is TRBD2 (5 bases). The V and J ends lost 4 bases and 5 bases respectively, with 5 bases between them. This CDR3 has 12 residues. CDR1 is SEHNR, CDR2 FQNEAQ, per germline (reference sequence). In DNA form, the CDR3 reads TGTGCCAGCAGCTCGGGGACCGGGGAGCTGTTTTTT. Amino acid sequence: CASSSGTGELFF.

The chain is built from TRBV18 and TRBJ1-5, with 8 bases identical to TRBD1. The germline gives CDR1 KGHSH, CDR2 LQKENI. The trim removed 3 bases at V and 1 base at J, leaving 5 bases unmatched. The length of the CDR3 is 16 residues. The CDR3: CASSPSTGGSNQPQHF. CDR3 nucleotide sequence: TGTGCCAGCTCACCGTCCACAGGGGGGAGCAATCAGCCCCAGCATTTT.

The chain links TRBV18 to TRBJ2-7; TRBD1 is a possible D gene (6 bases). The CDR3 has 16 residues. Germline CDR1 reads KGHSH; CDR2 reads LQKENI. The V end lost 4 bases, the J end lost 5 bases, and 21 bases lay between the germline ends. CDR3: CASSLQGPLLPNEQYF. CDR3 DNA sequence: TGTGCCAGCTCACTACAGGGTCCTCTGCTCCCCAACGAGCAGTACTTC. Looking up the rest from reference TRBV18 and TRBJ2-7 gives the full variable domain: NAGVMQNPRHLVRRRGQEARLRCSPMKGHSHVYWYRQLPEEGLKFMVYLQKENIIDESGMPKERFSAEFPKEGPSILRIQQVVRGDSAAYFCASSLQGPLLPNEQYFGPGTRLTVT.

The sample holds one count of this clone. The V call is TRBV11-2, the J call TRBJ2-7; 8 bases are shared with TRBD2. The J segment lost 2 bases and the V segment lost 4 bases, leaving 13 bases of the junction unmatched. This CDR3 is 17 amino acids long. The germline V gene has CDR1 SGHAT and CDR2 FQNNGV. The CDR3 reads CASSSVRGGRPAYEQYF. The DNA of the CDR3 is TGTGCCAGCAGCTCAGTGCGGGGCGGGAGGCCAGCCTACGAGCAGTACTTC.

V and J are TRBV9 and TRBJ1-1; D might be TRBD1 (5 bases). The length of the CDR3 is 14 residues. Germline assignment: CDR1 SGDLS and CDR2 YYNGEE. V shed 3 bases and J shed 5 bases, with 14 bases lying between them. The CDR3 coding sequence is TGTGCCAGCAGCGAGGGACTCACCACAACTGAAGCTTTCTTT. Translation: CASSEGLTTTEAFF. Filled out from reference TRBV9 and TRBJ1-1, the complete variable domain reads DSGVTQTPKHLITATGQRVTLRCSPRSGDLSVYWYQQSLDQGLQFLIQYYNGEERAKGNILERFSAQQFPDLHSELNLSSLELGDSALYFCASSEGLTTTEAFFGQGTRLTVV.

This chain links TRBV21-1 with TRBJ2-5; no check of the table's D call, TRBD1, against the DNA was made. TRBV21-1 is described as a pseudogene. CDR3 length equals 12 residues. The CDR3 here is CASSRAQETQYF. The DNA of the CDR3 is TGTGCCAGCAGCAGGGCTCAAGAGACCCAGTACTTC.

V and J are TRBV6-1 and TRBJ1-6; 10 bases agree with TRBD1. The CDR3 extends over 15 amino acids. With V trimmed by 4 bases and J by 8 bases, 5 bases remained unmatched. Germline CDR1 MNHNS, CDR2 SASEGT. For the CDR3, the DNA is TGTGCCAGCAGTGTGGGGGGGACAGGGGATTCACCCCTCCACTTT. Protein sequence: CASSVGGTGDSPLHF.

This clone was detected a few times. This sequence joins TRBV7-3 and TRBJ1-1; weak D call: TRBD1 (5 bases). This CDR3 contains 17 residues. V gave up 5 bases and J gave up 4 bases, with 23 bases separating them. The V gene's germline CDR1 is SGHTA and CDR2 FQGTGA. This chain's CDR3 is CASSRLSQGSWGTEAFF. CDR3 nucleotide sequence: TGTGCCAGCAGCCGATTATCCCAGGGTTCCTGGGGCACTGAAGCTTTCTTT.

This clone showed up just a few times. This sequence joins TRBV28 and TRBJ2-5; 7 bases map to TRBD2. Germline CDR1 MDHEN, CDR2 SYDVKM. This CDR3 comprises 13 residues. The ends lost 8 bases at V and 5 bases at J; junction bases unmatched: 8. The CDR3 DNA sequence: TGTGCCAGCGTTAAGGGAGGGCTGGAGACCCAGTACTTC. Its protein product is CASVKGGLETQYF.

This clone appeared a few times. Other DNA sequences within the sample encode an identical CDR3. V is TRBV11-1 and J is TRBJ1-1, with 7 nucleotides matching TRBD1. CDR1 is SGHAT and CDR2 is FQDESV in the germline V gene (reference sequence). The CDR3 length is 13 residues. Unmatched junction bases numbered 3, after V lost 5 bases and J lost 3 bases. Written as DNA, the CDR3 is TGTGCCAGCAGCCTCGACAGGGACACTGAAGCTTTCTTT. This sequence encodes CASSLDRDTEAFF.